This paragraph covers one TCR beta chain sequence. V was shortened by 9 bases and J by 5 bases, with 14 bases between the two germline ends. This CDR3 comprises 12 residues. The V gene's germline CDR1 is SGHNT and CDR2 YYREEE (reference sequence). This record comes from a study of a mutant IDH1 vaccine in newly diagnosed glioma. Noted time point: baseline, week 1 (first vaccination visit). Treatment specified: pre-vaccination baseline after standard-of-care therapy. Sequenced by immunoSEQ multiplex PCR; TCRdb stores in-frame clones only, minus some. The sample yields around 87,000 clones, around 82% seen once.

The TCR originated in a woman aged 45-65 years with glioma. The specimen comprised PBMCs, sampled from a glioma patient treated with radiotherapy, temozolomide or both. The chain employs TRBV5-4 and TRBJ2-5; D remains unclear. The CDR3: CATSLVRETQYF. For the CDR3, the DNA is TGTGCCACCTCCCTGGTGAGGGAGACCCAGTACTTC.